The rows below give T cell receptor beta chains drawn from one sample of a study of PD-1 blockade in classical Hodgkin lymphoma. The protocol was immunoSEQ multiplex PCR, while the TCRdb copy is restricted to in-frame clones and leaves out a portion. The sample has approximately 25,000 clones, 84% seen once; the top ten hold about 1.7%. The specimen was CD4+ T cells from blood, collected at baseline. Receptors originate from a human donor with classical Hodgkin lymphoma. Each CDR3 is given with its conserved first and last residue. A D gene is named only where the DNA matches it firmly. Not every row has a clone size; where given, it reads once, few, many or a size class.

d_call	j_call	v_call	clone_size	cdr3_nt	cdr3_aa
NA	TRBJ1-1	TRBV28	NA	TGTGCCAGCCTGCCGGGCGGAAACACTGAAGCTTTCTTT	CASLPGGNTEAFF
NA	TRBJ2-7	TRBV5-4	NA	TGTGCCAGCAGTTCGGATGTCTACGAGCAGTACTTC	CASSSDVYEQYF
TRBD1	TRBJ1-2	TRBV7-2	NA	TGTGCCAGCAGCTTGGAAAGACAGGGATTCTATGGCTACACCTTC	CASSLERQGFYGYTF
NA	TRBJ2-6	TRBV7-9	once	TGTGCCAGCAGCCCCCAGGGGGCCAACGTCCTGACTTTC	CASSPQGANVLTF
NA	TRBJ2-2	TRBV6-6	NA	TGTGCCAGCAGGCTGACAGTGAACACCGGGGAGCTGTTTTTT	CASRLTVNTGELFF
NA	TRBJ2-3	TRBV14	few	TGTGCCAGCAGCCAAGTCGGGGGAGCATCTTTCACAGATACGCAGTATTTT	CASSQVGGASFTDTQYF
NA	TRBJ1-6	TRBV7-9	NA	TGTGCCAGCAGCTTAGGGGTCGGCGATTCACCCCTCCACTTT	CASSLGVGDSPLHF
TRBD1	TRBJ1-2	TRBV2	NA	TGTGCCAGCAGTGTAATCAGGGGGGGCGATGGCTACACCTTC	CASSVIRGGDGYTF
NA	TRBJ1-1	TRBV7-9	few	TGTGCCAGCAGCTTAGGTGAGATGAACACTGAAGCTTTCTTT	CASSLGEMNTEAFF
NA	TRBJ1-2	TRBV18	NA	TGTGCCAGCTCACCTCAACAGGGACGGGGCTATGGCTACACCTTC	CASSPQQGRGYGYTF
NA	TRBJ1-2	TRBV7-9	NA	TGTGCCAGCACCGCCTCGGGGGCAGGCTCTAATTATGGCTACACCTTC	CASTASGAGSNYGYTF
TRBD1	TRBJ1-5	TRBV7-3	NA	TGTGCCAGCAGTTTAACAGGACAGGTTAATCAGCCCCAGCATTTT	CASSLTGQVNQPQHF
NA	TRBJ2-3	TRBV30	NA	TGTGCCTGGAGTTCCCCTTCGGTGGGAGATACGCAGTATTTT	CAWSSPSVGDTQYF
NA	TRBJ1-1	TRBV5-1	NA	TGCGCCAGCAGCTTGGATGCTCTGGGAAACACTGAAGCTTTCTTT	CASSLDALGNTEAFF
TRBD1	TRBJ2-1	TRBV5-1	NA	TGCGCCAGCAGGCAGGGGGATTCCTACAATGAGCAGTTCTTC	CASRQGDSYNEQFF
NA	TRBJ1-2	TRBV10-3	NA	TGTGCCATCAGTGAGTCGTTTGTAAGGGGCTACACCTTC	CAISESFVRGYTF
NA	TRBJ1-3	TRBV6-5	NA	TGTGCCAGCAGTTCAAGTGGGACGGCCTCTGGAAACACCATATATTTT	CASSSSGTASGNTIYF
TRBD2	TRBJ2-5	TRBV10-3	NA	TGTGCCATCAGCCCAGCGGGGGGGCCAGAAGAGACCCAGTACTTC	CAISPAGGPEETQYF
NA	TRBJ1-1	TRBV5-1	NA	TGCGCCAGCAGCACGTCAAGCACTGAAGCTTTCTTT	CASSTSSTEAFF
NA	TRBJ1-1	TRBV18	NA	TGTGCCAGCTCCCAGCAGGAGAACACTGAAGCTTTCTTT	CASSQQENTEAFF
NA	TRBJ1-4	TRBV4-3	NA	TGCGCCAGCAGCCAAGGTGGCAGAGCTGCAACTAATGAAAAACTGTTTTTT	CASSQGGRAATNEKLFF
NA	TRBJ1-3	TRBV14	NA	TGTGCCAGCAGCCAAGATGGGGAGCTTTTCTCTGGAAACACCATATATTTT	CASSQDGELFSGNTIYF
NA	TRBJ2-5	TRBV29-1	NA	TGCAGCGTTATTAGGGTGGGGAAAGAGACCCAGTACTTC	CSVIRVGKETQYF
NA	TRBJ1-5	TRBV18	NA	TGTGCCAGCTCACCATCGGGTGACGGCAATCAGCCCCAGCATTTT	CASSPSGDGNQPQHF
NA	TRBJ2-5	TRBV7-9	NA	TGTGCCAGCACCTCGACAGCGCGGGAGACCCAGTACTTC	CASTSTARETQYF
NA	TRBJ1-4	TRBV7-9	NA	TGTGCCAGCAGCTTTGGACAGACAACTAATGAAAAACTGTTTTTT	CASSFGQTTNEKLFF
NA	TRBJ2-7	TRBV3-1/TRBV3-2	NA	TGTGCCAGCATATACGAGCAGTACTTC	CASIYEQYF
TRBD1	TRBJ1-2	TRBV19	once	TGTGCCAGTAGTGGAACGCCGGGACAGGGGGCAGCTAACTATGGCTACACCTTC	CASSGTPGQGAANYGYTF
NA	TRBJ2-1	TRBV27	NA	TGTGCCAGCGGACTGGGCGGGGGCCTCTACAATGAGCAGTTCTTC	CASGLGGGLYNEQFF
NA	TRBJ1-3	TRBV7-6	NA	TGTGCCAGCAGCTTAGGTATAGGGTCTGGAAACACCATATATTTT	CASSLGIGSGNTIYF
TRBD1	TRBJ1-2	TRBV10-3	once	TGTGCCATCAGTGAACCGGCAGGGGGTAAGGATGGCTACACCTTC	CAISEPAGGKDGYTF
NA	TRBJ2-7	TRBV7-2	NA	TGTGCCAGCAGCTTCGCCCCCGCAGGCGAGCAGTACTTC	CASSFAPAGEQYF
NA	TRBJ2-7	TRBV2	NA	TGTGCCACCTCCACACAGGAGTCCTACGAGCAGTACTTC	CATSTQESYEQYF
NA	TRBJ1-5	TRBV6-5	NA	TGTGCCAGCAGTTACTCGGATCCACCTTATTCCCAGCATTTT	CASSYSDPPYSQHF
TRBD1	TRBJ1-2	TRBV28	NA	TGTGCCAGCAAATCCCCCGGACAGGGCTTGATCAACTATGGCTACACCTTC	CASKSPGQGLINYGYTF
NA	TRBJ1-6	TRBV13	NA	TGTGCCAGCAGCTTAGGGGGGGGAAGGGAACAAGGTTCACCCCTCCACTTT	CASSLGGGREQGSPLHF
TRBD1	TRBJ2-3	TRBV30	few	TGTGCCTGGAGTCTCCCCGGGACAGGGACCACAGATACGCAGTATTTT	CAWSLPGTGTTDTQYF
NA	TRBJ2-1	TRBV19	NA	TGTGCCAGTAGTATAGAGGTAAGCTCCTACAATGAGCAGTTCTTC	CASSIEVSSYNEQFF
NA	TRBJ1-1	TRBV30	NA	TGTGCCTGGAGTACAACCCCGACAGACAACACTGAAGCTTTCTTT	CAWSTTPTDNTEAFF
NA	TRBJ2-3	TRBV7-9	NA	TGTGCCAGCAGCCCCAGAGCTAGCACAGATACGCAGTATTTT	CASSPRASTDTQYF
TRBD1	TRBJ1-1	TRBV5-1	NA	TGCGCCAGCAGCACGGGACAGGGTATGAACACTGAAGCTTTCTTT	CASSTGQGMNTEAFF